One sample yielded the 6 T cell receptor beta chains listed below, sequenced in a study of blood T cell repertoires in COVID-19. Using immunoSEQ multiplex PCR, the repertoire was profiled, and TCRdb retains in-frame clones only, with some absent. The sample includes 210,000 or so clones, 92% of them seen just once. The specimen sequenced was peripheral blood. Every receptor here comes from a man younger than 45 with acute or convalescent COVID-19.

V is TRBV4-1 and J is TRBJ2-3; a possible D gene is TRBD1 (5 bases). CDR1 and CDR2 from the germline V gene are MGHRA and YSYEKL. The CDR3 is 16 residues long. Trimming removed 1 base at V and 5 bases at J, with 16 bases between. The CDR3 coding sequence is TGCGCCAGCAGCCAAGGAAGGGGTGGGGATGGAGATACGCAGTATTTT. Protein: CASSQGRGGDGDTQYF.

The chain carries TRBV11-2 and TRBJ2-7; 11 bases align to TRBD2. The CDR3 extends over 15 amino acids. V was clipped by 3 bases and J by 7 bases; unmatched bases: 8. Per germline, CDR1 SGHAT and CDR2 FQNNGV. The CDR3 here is CASSFVAGGPGEQYF. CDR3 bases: TGTGCCAGCAGCTTCGTAGCGGGAGGGCCAGGGGAGCAGTACTTC. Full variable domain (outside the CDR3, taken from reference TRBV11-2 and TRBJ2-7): EAGVAQSPRYKIIEKRQSVAFWCNPISGHATLYWYQQILGQGPKLLIQFQNNGVVDDSQLPKDRFSAERLKGVDSTLKIQPAKLEDSAVYLCASSFVAGGPGEQYFGPGTRLTVT.

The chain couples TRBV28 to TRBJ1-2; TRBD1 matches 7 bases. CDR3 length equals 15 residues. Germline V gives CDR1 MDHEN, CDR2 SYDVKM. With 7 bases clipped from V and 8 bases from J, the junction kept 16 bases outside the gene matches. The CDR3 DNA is TGTGCCAGCACCCTCTATGGGGACAGATGGGAAGGCTACACCTTC. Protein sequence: CASTLYGDRWEGYTF.

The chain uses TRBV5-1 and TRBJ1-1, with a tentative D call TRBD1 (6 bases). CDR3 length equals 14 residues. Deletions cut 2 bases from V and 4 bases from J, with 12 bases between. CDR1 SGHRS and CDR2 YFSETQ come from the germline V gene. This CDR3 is CASSFQQGPTEAFF. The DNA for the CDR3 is TGCGCCAGCAGCTTCCAACAGGGACCCACTGAAGCTTTCTTT.

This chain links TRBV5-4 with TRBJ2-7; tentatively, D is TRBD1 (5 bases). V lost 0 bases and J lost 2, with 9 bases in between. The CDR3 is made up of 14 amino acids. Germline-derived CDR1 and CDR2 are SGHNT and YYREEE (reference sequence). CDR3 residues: CASSLAPGTYEQYF. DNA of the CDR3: TGTGCCAGCAGCTTGGCTCCAGGGACCTACGAGCAGTACTTC.

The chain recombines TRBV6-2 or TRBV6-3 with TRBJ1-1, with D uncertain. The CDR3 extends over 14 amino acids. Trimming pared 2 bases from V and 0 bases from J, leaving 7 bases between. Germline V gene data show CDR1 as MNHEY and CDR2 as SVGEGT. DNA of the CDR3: TGTGCCAGCAGTTACGGAGTACTGAACACTGAAGCTTTCTTT. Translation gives CASSYGVLNTEAFF.